This T cell receptor (beta chain) was retrieved from a study of T cell repertoires in cytomegalovirus infection. Study-wide context: Carrying CMV and the relevant HLA type showed in public TCR beta signatures. Study conclusions and caveats: The response measured ex vivo was dominated by TCR beta clonotypes (HLA-C-restricted and CMV-specific). Carriers of CMV plus the relevant HLA were identified by cumulative public TCR beta family frequency.

From germline, CDR1 is SQVTM and CDR2 ANQGSEA. This CDR3 region has 11 residues. Note on this clonotype: No antigen is known for it. A single base separates this from a much larger clone, so it may be a read error.

TCRdb ran MiXCR on the reads and lists one entry per CDR3 protein. Found here are roughly 250,000 distinct CDR3 sequences, 20% to 25% of them singletons; the top ten hold around a sixth. The sequencing input was CD8+ T cells from PBMCs. This chain joins TRBV29-1 and TRBJ1-1; D call uncertain. The receptor comes from a human donor in good health (CMV status not recorded). Some clones in this sample may be carry-over from other donors' samples. The DNA for the CDR3 is TGCAGCGTCAGGATGAACGCTGAAGCTTTCTTT. Protein product: CSVRMNAEAFF.